The rows below give T cell receptor beta chains drawn from one sample of a study of blood T cell repertoires in COVID-19. Assay used: immunoSEQ multiplex PCR; TCRdb lists only in-frame clones, some missing. The sample includes 40,000 to 60,000 clones, about nine tenths of them seen just once. Sequenced sample: peripheral blood. The source is a woman aged 80 or over with COVID-19, enrolled during active disease. Both conserved end residues are part of each CDR3. D genes are given only for firm matches. Not every row has a clone size; where given, it reads once, few, many or a size class.

j_call,v_call,clone_size,d_call,cdr3_aa,cdr3_nt
TRBJ1-5,TRBV9,.,.,CASSATGYSNQPQHF,TGTGCCAGCAGCGCCACGGGGTACAGCAATCAGCCCCAGCATTTT
TRBJ1-2,TRBV21-1,.,.,CASSKQAGPRGYTF,TGTGCCAGCAGCAAACAGGCAGGCCCCAGGGGCTACACCTTC
TRBJ1-6,TRBV7-2,.,.,CASSLYRVGSPLHF,TGTGCCAGCAGCCTCTACAGGGTAGGCTCACCCCTCCACTTT
TRBJ2-2,TRBV7-2,.,TRBD2,CASSLESGGVRELFF,TGTGCCAGCAGCTTAGAGTCGGGGGGAGTCAGGGAGCTGTTTTTT
TRBJ2-7,TRBV28,.,.,CASTGNYEQYF,TGTGCCAGTACAGGGAATTACGAGCAGTACTTC
TRBJ2-1,TRBV11-2,.,.,CASSPQVSTNEQFF,TGTGCCAGCAGCCCCCAGGTCTCCACCAATGAGCAGTTCTTC
TRBJ1-1,TRBV18,.,.,CASSPLSGRETEAFF,TGTGCCAGCTCACCACTTTCTGGACGGGAGACTGAAGCTTTCTTT
TRBJ2-1,TRBV5-1,.,TRBD2,CASSFARSSGIYNEQFF,TGCGCCAGCAGCTTCGCCCGGAGTAGCGGGATTTACAATGAGCAGTTCTTC
TRBJ2-7,TRBV6-5,.,.,CASSRDTAYEQYF,TGTGCCAGCAGCAGGGATACGGCCTACGAGCAGTACTTC
TRBJ2-1,TRBV19,.,.,CASGLLQSYNEQFF,TGTGCCAGTGGGTTACTACAATCCTACAATGAGCAGTTCTTC
TRBJ2-1,TRBV30,.,.,CAWGPLRNEQFF,TGTGCCTGGGGACCGCTGAGGAATGAGCAGTTCTTC
TRBJ2-2,TRBV5-1,.,TRBD1,CASSLGTGISGELFF,TGCGCCAGCAGCTTAGGGACAGGGATCTCCGGGGAGCTGTTTTTT
TRBJ1-1,TRBV11-2,once,.,CASSFQLNTEAFF,TGTGCCAGCAGCTTCCAATTGAACACTGAAGCTTTCTTT
TRBJ1-2,TRBV27,.,.,CASRGRGKSYGYTF,TGTGCCAGCAGAGGCCGGGGAAAGAGCTATGGCTACACCTTC
TRBJ1-1,TRBV18,.,.,CASSGVFGRSTEAFF,TGTGCCAGCTCCGGGGTGTTCGGAAGGAGCACTGAAGCTTTCTTT
TRBJ1-5,TRBV12-3/TRBV12-4,.,.,CASSQDRNQPQHF,TGTGCCAGCAGTCAGGACAGAAATCAGCCCCAGCATTTT
TRBJ1-3,TRBV7-3,.,.,CASSLDASGGGNTIYF,TGTGCCAGCAGCCTTGACGCGTCGGGGGGTGGAAACACCATATATTTT
TRBJ1-1,TRBV2,.,.,CASSPRGSMNTEAFF,TGTGCCAGCAGCCCACGAGGGAGTATGAACACTGAAGCTTTCTTT
TRBJ2-1,TRBV6-5,few,.,CASRPGQRYNEQFF,TGTGCCAGCAGACCCGGACAGAGATACAATGAGCAGTTCTTC
TRBJ1-5,TRBV19,medium-sized,.,CASRRANSNQPQHF,TGTGCCAGTAGGAGGGCTAATAGCAATCAGCCCCAGCATTTT
TRBJ1-1,TRBV6-5,.,TRBD1,CASSYSRTGGTTEAFF,TGTGCCAGCAGTTACTCGCGAACAGGGGGCACCACTGAAGCTTTCTTT
TRBJ2-5,TRBV2,.,.,CASRRSLAGAGETQYF,TGTGCCAGCCGTAGGAGTCTTGCGGGGGCGGGCGAGACCCAGTACTTC
TRBJ2-5,TRBV2,.,TRBD2,CASRGSGGLKETQYF,TGTGCCAGCAGGGGTAGCGGGGGGTTAAAAGAGACCCAGTACTTC
TRBJ1-1,TRBV5-1,.,.,CASGDTSQGTEAFF,TGCGCCAGCGGAGACACGTCGCAGGGCACTGAAGCTTTCTTT
TRBJ1-5,TRBV6-5,.,TRBD1,CASTRDRNKPPQHF,TGTGCCAGCACTCGGGACAGGAATAAACCGCCCCAGCATTTT
TRBJ1-2,TRBV23-1,.,.,CASSLTGTHGYTF,TGCGCCAGCAGTTTAACAGGGACCCATGGCTACACCTTC
TRBJ1-4,TRBV4-2,.,TRBD1,CASSQVQGRSNEKLFF,TGTGCCAGCAGCCAAGTACAGGGGCGGAGTAATGAAAAACTGTTTTTT
TRBJ1-1,TRBV7-9,.,.,CASSLVGLNTEAFF,TGTGCCAGCAGCTTAGTGGGCTTGAACACTGAAGCTTTCTTT
TRBJ2-1,TRBV5-1,.,.,CASSLRGLELEQFF,TGCGCCAGCAGCTTAAGAGGGTTGGAGTTGGAGCAGTTCTTC